The clone carrying this T cell receptor (beta chain) was seen more than once but under ten times. These data come from a study of identical twins. TCRdb re-called the 5' RACE reads through MiXCR, storing one row per CDR3 protein. The sample has some 760,000 distinct CDR3 sequences, 15% to 20% seen once. The V and J ends lost 1 base and 0 bases respectively, with 10 bases between them. This CDR3 region has 15 residues. The germline V gene has CDR1 SGHTA and CDR2 FQGNSA. Separately, the same data were catalogued under a study of T cells expressing NK-cell markers.

The rearrangement links TRBV7-2 to TRBJ2-7; no clear D gene. The sequence derives from a woman under 30 in good health. Material: PBMCs. The CDR3 nucleotides are TGTGCCAGCAGCTTAGTCGGGCAGCTCTCCTACGAGCAGTACTTC. It is translated as CASSLVGQLSYEQYF.